These 6 T cell receptor beta chains originate from one sample sequenced in a study of blood T cell repertoires in COVID-19. Generated by immunoSEQ multiplex PCR, the TCRdb table keeps only in-frame clones and is missing some. The sample yields 320,000 or so clones, around 85% seen once. Input material: PBMCs or T cells enriched from blood (not recorded which). All receptors come from a young woman who had been exposed to COVID-19.

This clone was seen only once. This chain uses TRBV5-1 with TRBJ2-1; 11 bases are a match to TRBD2. Germline V gene lookup returns CDR1 SGHRS and CDR2 YFSETQ. This CDR3 spans 17 amino acids. The ends lost 4 bases at V and 7 bases at J; junction bases unmatched: 13. The CDR3 sequence is CASSPRGASSGRNEQFF. The DNA for the CDR3 is TGCGCCAGCAGCCCGAGGGGGGCGTCTAGCGGGAGGAATGAGCAGTTCTTC.

The V call is TRBV7-9, the J call TRBJ1-1; D might be TRBD1 (5 bases). CDR3 length: 13 residues. Looked up from germline, CDR1 is SEHNR and CDR2 is FQNEAQ (reference sequence). V was pared by 7 bases and J by 2 bases, with 11 bases between. The CDR3 is CASKRGGNTEAFF. The DNA of the CDR3 is TGTGCCAGCAAACGGGGGGGAAACACTGAAGCTTTCTTT.

This chain joins TRBV9 and TRBJ1-2, with D tentatively TRBD1 (6 bases). V was trimmed by 4 bases and J by 5 bases, leaving 9 bases between them. The CDR3 is made up of 12 amino acids. Germline lookup yields CDR1 SGDLS and CDR2 YYNGEE. CDR3 sequence reads: CASSPQGYGYTF. The CDR3 DNA reads as TGTGCCAGCAGCCCACAGGGATATGGCTACACCTTC.

The chain links TRBV28 to TRBJ1-5, with 7 bases lining up with TRBD1. V lost 4 bases, J lost 5 bases, and 11 bases stayed unmatched. The CDR3 has 16 residues. The germline gives CDR1 MDHEN, CDR2 SYDVKM. In DNA, the CDR3 is TGTGCCAGCAGTTCGCCCGGGACAGACCTTTATCAGCCCCAGCATTTT. This codes for CASSSPGTDLYQPQHF.

The gene calls are TRBV28 and TRBJ2-6; TRBD2 is a possible D gene (5 bases). V was cut by 7 bases and J by 1 base, with 14 bases left in between. This CDR3 is 16 amino acids long. Germline V gene data show CDR1 as MDHEN and CDR2 as SYDVKM. This CDR3 reads CASTSEGFSGANVLTF. The CDR3 DNA reads as TGTGCCAGCACCTCAGAGGGTTTTTCTGGGGCCAACGTCCTGACTTTC.

The chain carries TRBV7-2 and TRBJ2-6, with 11 bases aligning to TRBD2. Germline V lookup: CDR1 SGHTA, CDR2 FQGNSA. The CDR3 has 17 residues. The junction had 8 bases not matched to a gene; V was cut back by 6 bases and J by 4 bases. The CDR3, as DNA: TGTGCCAGCAGGCCTACTAGCGGGAGTACCGGGGCCAACGTCCTGACTTTC. Translating it yields CASRPTSGSTGANVLTF.